The 22 T cell receptor beta chains presented below share a single source sample, sequenced in a study of T-cell memory formation after mild COVID-19. One entry per CDR3 protein, called by TCRdb with MiXCR from the 5' RACE reads. The profile shows hundreds of thousands of distinct CDR3 sequences, about 13% of them singletons. The sequenced material came from PBMCs or a T cell subset sorted from them (not recorded which). The receptors shown here come from a man between 18 and 29 years old who had mild COVID-19 (a few samples of this study predate the infection). Cell type and time point are not known.

The rearrangement links TRBV6-2 or TRBV6-3 to TRBJ2-7; either TRBD1 or TRBD2 may fit D (5 bases each). Looked up from germline, CDR1 is MNHEY and CDR2 is SVGEGT. Deletions cut 2 bases from V and 2 bases from J, with 10 bases between. This CDR3 is 14 amino acids long. CDR3 in DNA: TGTGCCAGCAGTTACGGCCAGGGACCCTACGAGCAGTACGTC. Protein: CASSYGQGPYEQYV.

Only a few counts were recorded for this clonotype. V usage is TRBV12-3 or TRBV12-4 and J usage is TRBJ2-3; D is possibly TRBD2 (5 bases). CDR3 length: 14 amino acids. The V gene lost 0 bases and the J gene lost 4 bases, with 8 bases spanning the gap. The CDR3 DNA is TGTGCCAGCAGTTTAGCCGGGGTGGCAGATACGCAGTATTTT. Its translation: CASSLAGVADTQYF.

The rearrangement uses TRBV2 and TRBJ2-7; TRBD2 might be the D (5 bases). Germline lookup yields CDR1 SNHLY and CDR2 FYNNEI. CDR3 size: 15 residues. V was shortened by 3 bases and J by 0 bases, with 12 bases between the two germline ends. The CDR3 DNA reads as TGTGCCAGCAGTGATACGGCGGGTCCCTCCTACGAGCAGTACGTC. Translated, it gives CASSDTAGPSYEQYV.

In this sample, this clonotype turned up many times. The chain has TRBV14 and TRBJ2-1; D may be TRBD2 (7 bases). V lost 4 bases to trimming and J lost 3 bases, with 13 bases between them. This CDR3 comprises 15 residues. From germline, CDR1 is SGHDN and CDR2 FVKESK. The CDR3 reads CASSPWGGLYNEQFF. The CDR3 DNA sequence: TGTGCCAGCAGCCCCTGGGGGGGCCTCTACAATGAGCAGTTCTTC.

The J gene is TRBJ2-5, the V gene TRBV11-2; TRBD1 aligns across 8 bases. V was clipped by 5 bases and J by 5 bases; unmatched bases: 10. Germline values: CDR1 SGHAT, CDR2 FQNNGV. The CDR3 is made up of 15 amino acids. Here the CDR3 reads CASSIGQGRIETQYF. The CDR3 DNA follows: TGTGCCAGCAGCATCGGACAGGGTAGAATTGAGACCCAGTACTTC.

This chain connects TRBV7-9 to TRBJ2-5; 7 positions match TRBD1. Germline assignment: CDR1 SEHNR and CDR2 FQNEAQ (reference sequence). The V segment lost 8 bases and the J segment 1 base; nucleotides outside the gene matches: 10. The CDR3 has 15 residues. DNA of the CDR3: TGTGCCAGCGAATCAGACAGGGCCGTCCAAGAGACCCAGTACTTC. Encoded protein: CASESDRAVQETQYF.

The genes are TRBV7-9 and TRBJ2-1; 10 nucleotides line up with TRBD1. The CDR3 spans 17 residues. V dropped 0 bases and J dropped 2; count of bases not matched to a gene: 4. Germline V gives CDR1 SEHNR, CDR2 FQNEAQ (reference sequence). This chain's CDR3 is CASSLAIGTGAYNEQFF. DNA for the CDR3: TGTGCCAGCAGCTTAGCCATCGGGACAGGGGCCTACAATGAGCAGTTCTTC.

CDR3 DNA: TGTGCCAGCAGCTTAGGCAGGGTGACCTACAATGAGCAGTTCTTC. Translated, it gives CASSLGRVTYNEQFF. The chain uses TRBV7-9 and TRBJ2-1; possible D gene TRBD1, 5 bases. CDR1 and CDR2 (germline): SEHNR, FQNEAQ (reference sequence). The germline V and J ends were trimmed by 1 base and 2 bases, with 9 bases remaining between them. The CDR3 extends over 15 amino acids.

Written as DNA, the CDR3 is TGCGCCAGCAGCTTCGGCCGTGTGGCAACGAGGAGTCGCGAGACCCAGTACTTC. Translation: CASSFGRVATRSRETQYF. This chain joins TRBV5-1 and TRBJ2-5, with D uncertain. Germline V CDR1 and CDR2: SGHRS, YFSETQ. The CDR3 consists of 18 residues. Trimming took off 2 bases at V and 5 bases at J, with 25 bases between the two ends.

At least ten counts were recorded for this clonotype. The V and J genes are TRBV5-1 and TRBJ2-3; TRBD1 matches at 9 bases. Germline V gene data show CDR1 as SGHRS and CDR2 as YFSETQ. The CDR3 has 15 residues. V dropped 4 bases and J dropped 1; count of bases not matched to a gene: 4. This chain's CDR3 is CASSRTGVGTDTQYF. CDR3 DNA: TGCGCCAGCAGCAGGACAGGGGTCGGCACAGATACGCAGTATTTT. Complete variable domain (other parts from reference TRBV5-1 and TRBJ2-3): KAGVTQTPRYLIKTRGQQVTLSCSPISGHRSVSWYQQTPGQGLQFLFEYFSETQRNKGNFPGRFSGRQFSNSRSEMNVSTLELGDSALYLCASSRTGVGTDTQYFGPGTRLTVL.

Here the CDR3 reads CATTGGYGYTF. The CDR3 coding sequence is TGTGCCACCACAGGAGGGTATGGCTACACCTTC. The V call is TRBV27, the J call TRBJ1-2; TRBD1 is a possible D gene (5 bases). V was shortened by 10 bases and J by 5 bases, with 11 bases between the two germline ends. Germline V gene data show CDR1 as MNHEY and CDR2 as SMNVEV (reference sequence). This CDR3 is built from 11 residues.

This clonotype came up a few times. The chain carries TRBV20-1 and TRBJ2-3; 9 nucleotides align to TRBD2. Germline assignment: CDR1 DFQATT and CDR2 SNEGSKA (reference sequence). With V trimmed by 6 bases and J by 4 bases, 8 bases remained unmatched. This CDR3 contains 14 residues. This CDR3 is CSALPGLAADTQYF. The DNA for the CDR3 is TGCAGTGCCCTCCCGGGACTAGCCGCAGATACGCAGTATTTT.

This clonotype was detected ten times or more. The chain recombines TRBV7-7 with TRBJ2-5, with D perhaps assigned TRBD1 or TRBD2 (6 bases each). Per germline, CDR1 SSHAT and CDR2 FNYEAQ (reference sequence). The CDR3 runs to 13 residues. V dropped 3 bases and J dropped 4 bases, with 9 bases sitting between them. The CDR3 nucleotides read TGTGCCAGCAGCTTTGGGGGGCGAGAGACCCAGTACTTC. It codes for CASSFGGRETQYF. Drawing the rest from reference TRBV7-7 and TRBJ2-5, the complete variable domain is GAGVSQSPRYKVTKRGQDVTLRCDPISSHATLYWYQQALGQGPEFLTYFNYEAQPDKSGLPSDRFSAERPEGSISTLTIQRTEQRDSAMYRCASSFGGRETQYFGPGTRLLVL.

This clonotype was picked up a small number of times. V gene TRBV7-2 combines with J gene TRBJ2-3, with 7 bases aligning to TRBD2. There are 14 residues in the CDR3. V lost 0 bases to trimming and J lost 6 bases; unmatched junction nucleotides: 3. The germline CDR1 and CDR2 sequences are SGHTA and FQGNSA. This CDR3 reads CASSLAASGDTQYF. The CDR3 region has the DNA TGTGCCAGCAGCTTAGCGGCTAGCGGTGATACGCAGTATTTT.

This clonotype was seen a few times. The genes are TRBV7-3 and TRBJ2-3; 8 bases match TRBD1. With V trimmed by 5 bases and J by 9 bases, 4 bases remained unmatched. This CDR3 comprises 12 residues. Germline loops: CDR1 SGHTA, CDR2 FQGTGA. The CDR3 spells CASSRTGSTQYF. CDR3 nucleotides: TGTGCCAGCAGCAGGACAGGGTCGACGCAGTATTTT.

This sequence joins TRBV6-5 and TRBJ1-6; TRBD1 agrees at 8 bases. The CDR3 has 14 amino acids. Germline assignment: CDR1 MNHEY and CDR2 SVGAGI. V gave up 4 bases and J gave up 10 bases; unmatched junction bases: 6. The chain's CDR3 is CASSWSRGQSPLHF. DNA for the CDR3: TGTGCCAGCAGTTGGTCCAGGGGGCAATCACCCCTCCACTTT.

This sequence joins TRBV18 and TRBJ1-4; D gene uncertain. Deletions cut 0 bases from V and 8 bases from J, with 7 bases between. Germline assignment: CDR1 KGHSH and CDR2 LQKENI. This CDR3 has 13 residues. The CDR3 coding sequence is TGTGCCAGCTCACCACCAGGAGGGGAAAAACTGTTTTTT. Encoded protein: CASSPPGGEKLFF.

This rearrangement joins TRBV7-2 to TRBJ2-3, with D perhaps matching TRBD1 (5 bases). Germline lookup yields CDR1 SGHTA and CDR2 FQGNSA. The germline V and J ends were trimmed by 5 bases and 2 bases, with 14 bases remaining between them. The CDR3 loop spans 15 amino acids. CDR3 sequence (DNA): TGTGCCAGCAGCACCAGGGATTCCCCCACAGATACGCAGTATTTT. Protein sequence: CASSTRDSPTDTQYF.

There are a few counts of this clonotype. The CDR3 DNA follows: TGCGCCAGCAGCCAAGATCGGAGCACATACTATGGCTACACCTTC. Its translation: CASSQDRSTYYGYTF. The gene calls are TRBV4-3 and TRBJ1-2; D is unresolved. The germline CDR1 and CDR2 sequences are LGHNA and YSLEER. This CDR3 spans 15 amino acids. Trimming left V 0 bases short and J 3 bases short, with 11 bases between.

The rearrangement uses TRBV18 and TRBJ2-7; the D call may be TRBD1 or TRBD2 (5 bases each). This CDR3 is 15 amino acids long. Germline V gives CDR1 KGHSH, CDR2 LQKENI. V lost 6 bases, J lost 0 bases, and 15 bases lay in between. The CDR3 loop reads CASSGPLVTSYEQYF. Here the CDR3 DNA reads TGTGCCAGCTCGGGACCGCTTGTAACCTCCTACGAGCAGTACTTC.

V is TRBV12-3 or TRBV12-4 and J is TRBJ2-3; 9 bases match TRBD2. Trimming cost V 7 bases and J 4 bases; bases outside gene matches: 9. The CDR3 runs to 15 residues. The CDR3 spells CASTPAGGEADTQYF. In nucleotides, the CDR3 is TGTGCCAGCACCCCAGCGGGGGGTGAGGCAGATACGCAGTATTTT.

This clonotype occurred many times. The chain employs TRBV5-1 and TRBJ2-3; D call uncertain. Germline lookup yields CDR1 SGHRS and CDR2 YFSETQ. Trimming took off 0 bases at V and 2 bases at J, with 7 bases between the two ends. The CDR3 runs to 14 residues. For the CDR3, the DNA is TGCGCCAGCAGCTTGGCATCAGACACAGATACGCAGTATTTT. Its protein is CASSLASDTDTQYF.